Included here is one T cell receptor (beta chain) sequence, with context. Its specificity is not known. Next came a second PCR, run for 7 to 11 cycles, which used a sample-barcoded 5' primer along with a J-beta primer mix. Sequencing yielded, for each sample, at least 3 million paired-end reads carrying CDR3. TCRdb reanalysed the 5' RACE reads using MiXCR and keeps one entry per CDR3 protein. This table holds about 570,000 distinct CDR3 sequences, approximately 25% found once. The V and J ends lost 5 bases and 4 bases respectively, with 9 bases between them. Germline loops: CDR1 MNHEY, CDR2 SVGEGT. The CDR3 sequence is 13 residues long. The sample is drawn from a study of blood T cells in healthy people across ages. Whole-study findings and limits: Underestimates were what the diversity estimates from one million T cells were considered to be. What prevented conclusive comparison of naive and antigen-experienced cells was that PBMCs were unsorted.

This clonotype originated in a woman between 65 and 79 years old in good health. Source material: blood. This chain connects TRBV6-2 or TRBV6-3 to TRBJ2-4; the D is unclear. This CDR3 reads CASSPAHKNIQYF. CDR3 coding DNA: TGTGCCAGCAGTCCCGCGCATAAAAACATTCAGTACTTC.